One sample yielded the 9 T cell receptor beta chains listed below, sequenced in a study of identical twins. TCRdb passed the 5' RACE reads through MiXCR, listing each CDR3 protein once. The sample yields 310,000 or so distinct CDR3 sequences, roughly 10% seen once. These sequences were also reported in another study, on yellow fever vaccine responses in identical twins.

Material for sequencing was CD8+ T cells sorted from blood. The receptors were gathered from a woman in her late teens or twenties in good health.

The table lists this clonotype with many counts. The CDR3 bases are TGTGCCAGCAGCCCCAGGAGCGGTGTGTCCTACGAGCAGTACTTC. Protein product: CASSPRSGVSYEQYF. The chain combines TRBV7-9 with TRBJ2-7; D might be TRBD2 (5 bases). The V gene's germline CDR1 is SEHNR and CDR2 FQNEAQ (reference sequence). Between the trimmed V and J ends, which lost 5 bases and 1 base, there was a span of 15 bases. CDR3 length equals 15 residues.

The CDR3 region is CASSPIDSKETQYF. The CDR3 DNA reads TGTGCCAGCAGTCCGATTGACAGTAAAGAGACCCAGTACTTC. The gene calls are TRBV27 and TRBJ2-5; a possible D gene is TRBD1 (5 bases). V gave up 5 bases and J gave up 3 bases, with 13 bases separating them. The CDR3 spans 14 residues. Germline CDR1 reads MNHEY; CDR2 reads SMNVEV (reference sequence).

V is TRBV7-9 and J is TRBJ2-7, with 8 nucleotides matching TRBD1. V was clipped by 7 bases and J by 5 bases; unmatched bases: 10. Germline V gives CDR1 SEHNR, CDR2 FQNEAQ (reference sequence). The CDR3 covers 14 residues. For the CDR3, the DNA is TGTGCCAGCACCCCCCCGGACAGGGTCGACGAGCAGTACTTC. It is translated as CASTPPDRVDEQYF.

Only a few counts were recorded for this clonotype. The chain employs TRBV4-3 and TRBJ2-1; 13 nucleotides match TRBD2. Losses at the gene ends were 0 bases for V and 7 bases for J; bases not matched to a gene: 3. Germline lookup yields CDR1 LGHNA and CDR2 YSLEER. This CDR3 contains 16 residues. DNA of the CDR3: TGCGCCAGCAGCCAAGATTTACTAGCGGGGGGGAATGAGCAGTTCTTC. It yields the protein CASSQDLLAGGNEQFF.

This clonotype was seen repeatedly, ten times or more. The chain joins TRBV6-1 to TRBJ2-2, with TRBD2 matching over 12 bases. The CDR3 contains 14 residues. CDR1 is MNHNS, CDR2 SASEGT, per germline. The junction had 3 bases not matched to a gene; V was cut back by 7 bases and J by 6 bases. The chain's CDR3 is CASTSGGESGELFF. CDR3 nucleotides: TGTGCCAGCACTAGCGGGGGGGAATCCGGGGAGCTGTTTTTT.

This clonotype was detected ten times or more. J is TRBJ2-7 and V is TRBV19; a weak D match, TRBD1 (5 bases). The germline gives CDR1 LNHDA, CDR2 SQIVND (reference sequence). Between the trimmed V and J ends, which lost 3 bases and 6 bases, there was a span of 12 bases. The CDR3 is 13 residues long. This CDR3 reads CASSISGLSEQYF. The CDR3 nucleotides are TGTGCCAGTAGTATTTCAGGGCTTTCCGAGCAGTACTTC.

This clonotype was picked up a small number of times. The chain couples TRBV4-1 to TRBJ2-7; 11 nucleotides align to TRBD2. The CDR3 length is 15 residues. Germline assignment: CDR1 MGHRA and CDR2 YSYEKL. Unmatched junction bases numbered 0, after V lost 0 bases and J lost 2 bases. The CDR3 nucleotides read TGCGCCAGCAGCCAAGAACTAGCGGGAGCCTACGAGCAGTACTTC. The encoded protein is CASSQELAGAYEQYF.

This clonotype occurred many times. The J gene is TRBJ1-1, the V gene TRBV12-3 or TRBV12-4; 9 bases line up with TRBD1. J gave up 0 bases and V 5 bases, and 4 bases lay outside the gene matches. The CDR3 runs to 15 residues. CDR3 nucleotide sequence: TGTGCCAGCAGTCGCACAGGGGGCATGAACACTGAAGCTTTCTTT. Translated: CASSRTGGMNTEAFF.

CDR3 protein: CASLQEFSYEQYF. CDR3 nucleotides: TGTGCCTCCTTACAGGAGTTCTCCTACGAGCAGTACTTC. V and J are TRBV30 and TRBJ2-7; tentative D call: TRBD1 (5 bases). V gave up 7 bases and J gave up 0 bases, with 13 bases separating them. The germline V gene has CDR1 GTSNPN and CDR2 SVGIG (reference sequence). The CDR3 has 13 amino acids.